This entry is about one T cell receptor beta chain. The data belong to a study of cytotoxic CD8 clonotypes in ibrutinib-treated CLL. On the study more broadly: A median around 12 months of treatment, range 6 to 36, preceded the collection of response samples.

Target depth was 1 in 200,000 to 1 in 1 million T cells, about 10x per clonotype. TCRdb keeps only in-frame clones here, not all; method: immunoSEQ multiplex PCR. This sample has some 100,000 clones, with about 53% found just once. Source: PBMCs, taken after 24 months of ibrutinib treatment. The TCR sequence derives from a human donor with chronic lymphocytic leukemia.

CDR3 nucleotides: TGTGCCAGCTCACCAGAGAGGGCGAGGATGAACACTGAAGCTTTCTTT. This gives the protein CASSPERARMNTEAFF. The chain recombines TRBV18 with TRBJ1-1; no firm D call. The V end lost 2 bases, the J end lost 0 bases, and 13 bases lay between the germline ends. The CDR3 loop spans 16 amino acids. Germline values: CDR1 KGHSH, CDR2 LQKENI.